This T cell receptor (beta chain) was identified during a study of post-analysis software for immune sequencing data. Study-wide results and caveats: Patients had higher frequencies than controls of five TRBV segments, including TRBV5-6, TRBV5-1 and TRBV20-1. Controls significantly exceeded multiple sclerosis patients in normalized Chao1 diversity.

Concerning this clonotype: Its antigen is unknown.

Presence of unique molecular identifiers characterized the TCR beta cDNA libraries. Input populations of about 0.85 to 11 million T cells gave rise to approximately 500,000 cDNA molecules. MiXCR was run by TCRdb on the PCR reads, yielding one entry per CDR3 protein. Of approximately 730,000 distinct CDR3 sequences detected, about 27% appear once; the ten largest clones hold more than 0.45%. The CDR3 is 15 amino acids. Unmatched junction bases numbered 6, after V lost 6 bases and J lost 8 bases. Looked up from germline, CDR1 is MNHEY and CDR2 is SVGEGT. The receptor was derived from a girl between 5 and 17 years old with multiple sclerosis. Sequenced sample: blood. The J gene is TRBJ2-1, the V gene TRBV6-2 or TRBV6-3, with 14 bases aligning to TRBD2. CDR3 nucleotide sequence: TGTGCCAGCAGACCTGGGACTAGCGGGAGCCATGAGCAGTTCTTC. It yields the protein CASRPGTSGSHEQFF.